The 23 T cell receptor beta chains reported below all come from one sample, sequenced in a study of blood T cell repertoires in COVID-19. Sequencing used immunoSEQ multiplex PCR; TCRdb keeps in-frame clones, though not all of them. This sample has roughly 210,000 clones, with around 86% found just once. Sequencing used PBMCs or T cells enriched from blood (not recorded which). Receptor source: a man aged 25 to 40 in a cohort exposed to, infected with or recovered from COVID-19 (not recorded which).

V is TRBV4-2 and J is TRBJ2-3; tentatively, D is TRBD2 (5 bases). The CDR3 contains 16 residues. Trimming took 0 bases from V and 1 from J, leaving 11 bases between them. CDR1 is LGHNA, CDR2 YNFKEQ, per germline. CDR3 nucleotide sequence: TGTGCCAGCAGCCAAGAGGAGGCGCGGGGCACAGATACGCAGTATTTT. It codes for CASSQEEARGTDTQYF.

This chain links TRBV11-2 with TRBJ2-7; tentatively, D is TRBD1 (7 bases). Trimming took off 1 base at V and 7 bases at J, with 17 bases between the two ends. This CDR3 is built from 15 residues. Germline CDR1 SGHAT, CDR2 FQNNGV. The CDR3, as DNA: TGTGCCAGCAGCTTAGTTGCAGGGGGGTTAGAAGAGCAGTACTTC. It translates to CASSLVAGGLEEQYF.

This clone was detected only a few times. The chain couples TRBV7-9 to TRBJ1-2; D possibly corresponds to TRBD1 (5 bases). There are 12 residues in the CDR3. Germline lookup yields CDR1 SEHNR and CDR2 FQNEAQ (reference sequence). CDR3: CAVGAQYYGYTF. In nucleotides, the CDR3 is TGTGCTGTAGGGGCACAGTACTATGGCTACACCTTC.

The chain recombines TRBV25-1 with TRBJ1-1; possible D gene TRBD1, 5 bases. The germline V gene has CDR1 MGHDK and CDR2 SYGVNS. The V end lost 6 bases, the J end lost 1 base, and 9 bases lay between the germline ends. The CDR3 has 13 residues. CDR3: CASSYTGNTEAFF. The CDR3 coding sequence is TGTGCCAGCAGCTATACAGGGAACACTGAAGCTTTCTTT.

This clone has just a few counts. The rearrangement uses TRBV7-2 and TRBJ2-1, with 7 bases matching TRBD2. Trimming removed 5 bases from V and 5 bases from J; junction bases left unmatched: 12. Germline V gives CDR1 SGHTA, CDR2 FQGNSA. The CDR3 runs 16 residues. The CDR3 region has the DNA TGTGCCAGCAGCCCGCGGGGGATATCTAGACACAATGAGCAGTTCTTC. This sequence encodes CASSPRGISRHNEQFF.

The chain links TRBV27 to TRBJ1-1, with D maybe TRBD1 (6 bases). Trimming took 1 base from V and 1 from J, leaving 13 bases between them. Per germline, CDR1 MNHEY and CDR2 SMNVEV (reference sequence). The CDR3 extends over 16 amino acids. The CDR3 DNA follows: TGTGCCAGCAGTTTATGGACTTTGGACAGGAACACTGAAGCTTTCTTT. Translated, it gives CASSLWTLDRNTEAFF.

The chain couples TRBV27 to TRBJ2-1; D unresolved. Germline CDR1 MNHEY, CDR2 SMNVEV (reference sequence). This CDR3 region has 11 residues. The V gene lost 10 bases and the J gene lost 6 bases, with 10 bases spanning the gap. CDR3 amino acids: CATEDGNEQFF. CDR3 coding DNA: TGTGCCACCGAGGATGGCAATGAGCAGTTCTTC.

CDR3 in amino acids: CASSVGHGANEQFF. The DNA for the CDR3 is TGTGCCAGCAGCGTAGGCCATGGGGCCAATGAGCAGTTCTTC. The chain is built from TRBV9 and TRBJ2-1; D perhaps matches TRBD1 (5 bases). Trimming stripped 0 bases from V and 6 bases from J, with 10 bases between. The CDR3 contains 14 residues. CDR1 is SGDLS, CDR2 YYNGEE, per germline.

The chain links TRBV7-3 to TRBJ2-1; TRBD2 might be the D (8 bases). CDR1 is SGHTA, CDR2 FQGTGA, per germline. The V end lost 5 bases, the J end lost 0 bases, and 20 bases lay between the germline ends. The CDR3 spans 18 residues. For the CDR3, the DNA is TGTGCCAGCAGCCAACAGGGGCCGGGACTAGGCTCCTACAATGAGCAGTTCTTC. This sequence encodes CASSQQGPGLGSYNEQFF.

This clone has only one observation. This chain links TRBV28 with TRBJ2-1; the match to TRBD2 covers 9 bases. The CDR3 extends over 16 amino acids. The germline gives CDR1 MDHEN, CDR2 SYDVKM. With 7 bases clipped from V and 7 bases from J, the junction kept 14 bases outside the gene matches. The CDR3 region is CASNPGGSGSRNEQFF. The CDR3 coding sequence is TGTGCCAGCAACCCAGGGGGTAGCGGGAGCCGGAATGAGCAGTTCTTC.

V gene TRBV10-3 combines with J gene TRBJ2-1; 15 bases match TRBD2. CDR3 size: 16 residues. CDR1 and CDR2 (germline): ENHRY, SYGVKD. The ends lost 2 bases at V and 7 bases at J; junction bases unmatched: 3. CDR3 in DNA: TGTGCCATCAGTGAGAGGACTAGCGGGAGGGGAAATGAGCAGTTCTTC. As protein: CAISERTSGRGNEQFF.

This chain connects TRBV7-2 to TRBJ2-1, with D possibly matching TRBD1 (6 bases). CDR3 length: 14 residues. The V end was cut by 2 bases, the J end by 9 bases, with 14 bases between. Germline lookup yields CDR1 SGHTA and CDR2 FQGNSA. CDR3: CASSLTVEGGEQFF. In DNA, the CDR3 is TGTGCCAGCAGCTTAACGGTAGAAGGGGGTGAGCAGTTCTTC.

The V call is TRBV7-2, the J call TRBJ2-1, with 13 bases identical to TRBD2. The junction had 8 bases not matched to a gene; V was cut back by 4 bases and J by 2 bases. The germline V gene has CDR1 SGHTA and CDR2 FQGNSA. The CDR3 is 18 residues long. The CDR3 nucleotides read TGTGCCAGCAGCTGGGGGAGGACTAGCGGGAGCACCTACAATGAGCAGTTCTTC. Protein product: CASSWGRTSGSTYNEQFF.

DNA of the CDR3: TGTGCCAGCAGTCCGACAGGGTCCTTTGGCTACACCTTC. The encoded protein is CASSPTGSFGYTF. This chain uses TRBV28 with TRBJ1-2; TRBD1 matches 7 bases. Per the germline V gene, CDR1 is MDHEN and CDR2 is SYDVKM. The CDR3 totals 13 residues. V lost 5 bases, J lost 7 bases, and 7 bases stayed unmatched.

The J gene is TRBJ2-7, the V gene TRBV7-8, with 10 positions matching TRBD1. Trimming removed 6 bases from V and 4 bases from J; junction bases left unmatched: 9. Looked up from germline, CDR1 is SGHVS and CDR2 is FQNEAQ. This CDR3 has 15 residues. As DNA, the CDR3 is TGTGCCAGCAGTCATCGTCGACAGGGGGCGTACGAGCAGTACTTC. This encodes CASSHRRQGAYEQYF.

A single count supports this clone. The chain links TRBV11-2 to TRBJ1-4, with a possible D match to TRBD1 (6 bases). CDR3 length: 13 amino acids. V was pared by 8 bases and J by 7 bases, with 14 bases between. Per germline, CDR1 SGHAT and CDR2 FQNNGV. The CDR3 DNA reads as TGTGCCAGCGGGGCAGGGGTTGGTGAAAAACTGTTTTTT. Translating gives CASGAGVGEKLFF. The entire variable domain, with the rest obtained from reference TRBV11-2 and TRBJ1-4, is as follows: EAGVAQSPRYKIIEKRQSVAFWCNPISGHATLYWYQQILGQGPKLLIQFQNNGVVDDSQLPKDRFSAERLKGVDSTLKIQPAKLEDSAVYLCASGAGVGEKLFFGSGTQLSVL.

The chain links TRBV12-5 to TRBJ1-2; 7 bases agree with TRBD1. Germline CDR1 LGHNT, CDR2 FRNRAP. V lost 1 base, J lost 8 bases, and 4 bases stayed unmatched. There are 13 residues in the CDR3. CDR3 amino acids: CASGLEGQRGYTF. DNA for the CDR3: TGTGCTAGTGGTTTGGAGGGACAGAGGGGCTACACCTTC.

This rearrangement joins TRBV5-1 to TRBJ2-1; 10 bases map to TRBD2. This CDR3 has 15 residues. V gave up 3 bases and J gave up 7 bases; unmatched junction bases: 7. Germline lookup yields CDR1 SGHRS and CDR2 YFSETQ. In DNA, the CDR3 is TGCGCCAGCAGCTCTGGACTAGCGGACATAAATGAGCAGTTCTTC. This sequence encodes CASSSGLADINEQFF.

The chain joins TRBV28 to TRBJ1-5; D is unresolved. The CDR3 is 14 amino acids. The V gene lost 6 bases and the J gene lost 5 bases, with 14 bases spanning the gap. CDR1 is MDHEN and CDR2 is SYDVKM in the germline V gene. CDR3 DNA sequence: TGTGCCAGCAGGGCATTTTACCTCCATCAGCCCCAGCATTTT. It is translated as CASRAFYLHQPQHF. Supplemented by reference TRBV28 and TRBJ1-5, the full variable domain reads DVKVTQSSRYLVKRTGEKVFLECVQDMDHENMFWYRQDPGLGLRLIYFSYDVKMKEKGDIPEGYSVSREKKERFSLILESASTNQTSMYLCASRAFYLHQPQHFGDGTRLSIL.

This chain links TRBV5-4 with TRBJ2-3, with D perhaps TRBD2 (5 bases). This CDR3 is 14 amino acids long. With 1 base removed from V and 5 bases from J, the gap between germline ends came to 11 bases. Germline CDR1 is SGHNT and CDR2 is YYREEE (reference sequence). This CDR3 reads CASSLRGKGDTQYF. The CDR3 nucleotides read TGTGCCAGCAGCTTGCGGGGTAAGGGAGATACGCAGTATTTT.

This clone appeared once. This rearrangement joins TRBV6-5 to TRBJ1-2; D is unresolved. This CDR3 has 13 residues. V dropped 6 bases and J dropped 8 bases, with 16 bases sitting between them. The V gene's germline CDR1 is MNHEY and CDR2 SVGAGI. CDR3 sequence (DNA): TGTGCCAGCAGAGAGACCGGATGGCGGGGCTACACCTTC. Translation gives CASRETGWRGYTF.

The J gene is TRBJ1-5, the V gene TRBV27; possible D gene TRBD1, 5 bases. In germline, CDR1 is MNHEY, CDR2 SMNVEV (reference sequence). The CDR3 length is 14 residues. V dropped 6 bases and J dropped 7 bases, with 16 bases sitting between them. The CDR3 loop is CASSPRQGGQPQHF. The DNA of the CDR3 is TGTGCCAGCAGCCCACGGCAGGGAGGGCAGCCCCAGCATTTT.

CDR3: CASSQLAVNTEAFF. For the CDR3, the DNA is TGTGCCAGCAGCCAATTGGCAGTTAACACTGAAGCTTTCTTT. The chain carries TRBV28 and TRBJ1-1; D gene ambiguous. CDR1 and CDR2 from the germline V gene are MDHEN and SYDVKM. This CDR3 spans 14 amino acids. V dropped 6 bases and J dropped 2 bases, with 13 bases sitting between them.